This T cell receptor beta chain was sequenced in a study of PD-1 blockade in classical Hodgkin lymphoma. Study overall: On a schedule of every 2 weeks, patients received nivolumab 3 mg/kg intravenously.

Relapse after autologous stem cell transplantation occurred in every patient, and brentuximab vedotin exposure varied. Best outcomes ranged across complete response, partial response and progressive disease. This clone turned up a few times. Its target is not known. Study findings and constraints: Those achieving complete response showed baseline diversity like newly diagnosed patients.

TCRdb's copy holds only in-frame clones and misses some; the assay was immunoSEQ multiplex PCR. The table records some 40,000 clones, approximately 70% of them present only once. Looked up from germline, CDR1 is MGHRA and CDR2 is YSYEKL. Trimming took off 1 base at V and 2 bases at J, with 6 bases between the two ends. This CDR3 has 15 amino acids. This clonotype was obtained from a human donor with classical Hodgkin lymphoma. The chain uses TRBV4-1 and TRBJ1-6, with no clear D. Material: peripheral blood mononuclear cells (PBMCs), obtained before the second cycle of nivolumab. CDR3 region: CASSQGTAYNSPLHF. The CDR3 region has the DNA TGCGCCAGCAGCCAAGGGACGGCCTATAATTCACCCCTCCACTTT.